The clone carrying this T cell receptor beta chain was counted between two and nine times. Antigen unknown. The data were taken from a study of cytomegalovirus exposure and HLA in healthy donors. Overall study context: The Caucasian-associated ancestry cluster contained about four fifths of the approximately 400 genotyped donors. Study results and limitations: Among donors in an Asian-associated ancestry cluster, a later analysis reportedly found fewer N-insertions than the roughly 610-donor mean. The majority of TCR sequences were rare, yet some public TCRs appeared in many donors. As a later analysis showed, several of the most significant clusters appeared to be linked to common viral pathogens.

V lost 7 bases to trimming and J lost 5 bases; unmatched junction nucleotides: 7. This CDR3 has 14 amino acids. Per the germline V gene, CDR1 is LNHDA and CDR2 is SQIVND (reference sequence). The PCR contained 60 Vbeta and 13 Jbeta primers. TCRdb's table, derived via immunoSEQ multiplex PCR, lists solely in-frame clones and lacks some. The repertoire consists of some 180,000 clones, with roughly four fifths occurring once and the leading ten covering 2.9%. This receptor was identified in a male donor in good health and CMV-seronegative. The sequencing input was PBMCs. The V and J genes are TRBV19 and TRBJ2-3, with 9 bases identical to TRBD2. The CDR3 sequence is CASMGSREGDTQYF. The CDR3 DNA sequence: TGTGCCAGTATGGGTTCGCGGGAGGGAGATACGCAGTATTTT.